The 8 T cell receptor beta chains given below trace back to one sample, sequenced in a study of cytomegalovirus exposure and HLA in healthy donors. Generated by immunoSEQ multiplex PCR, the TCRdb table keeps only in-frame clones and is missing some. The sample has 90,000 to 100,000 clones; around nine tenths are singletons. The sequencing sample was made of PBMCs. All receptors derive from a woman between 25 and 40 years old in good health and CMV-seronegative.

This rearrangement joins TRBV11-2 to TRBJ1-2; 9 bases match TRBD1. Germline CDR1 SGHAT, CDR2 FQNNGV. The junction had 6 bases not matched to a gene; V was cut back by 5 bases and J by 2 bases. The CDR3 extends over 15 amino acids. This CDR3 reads CASSRGQGRNYGYTF. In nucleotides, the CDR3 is TGTGCCAGCAGCCGGGGACAGGGAAGAAACTATGGCTACACCTTC.

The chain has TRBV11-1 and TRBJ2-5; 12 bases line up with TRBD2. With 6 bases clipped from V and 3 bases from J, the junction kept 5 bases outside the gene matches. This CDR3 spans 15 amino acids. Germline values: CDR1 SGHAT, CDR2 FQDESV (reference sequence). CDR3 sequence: CASRRWTSGEETQYF. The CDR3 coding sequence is TGTGCCAGCAGGCGATGGACTAGCGGGGAAGAGACCCAGTACTTC.

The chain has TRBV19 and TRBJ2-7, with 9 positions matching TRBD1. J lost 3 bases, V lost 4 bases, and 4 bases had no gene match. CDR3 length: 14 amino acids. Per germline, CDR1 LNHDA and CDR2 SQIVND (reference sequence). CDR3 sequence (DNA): TGTGCCAGTAGTACTGGGACAGGGAGCTACGAGCAGTACTTC. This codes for CASSTGTGSYEQYF.

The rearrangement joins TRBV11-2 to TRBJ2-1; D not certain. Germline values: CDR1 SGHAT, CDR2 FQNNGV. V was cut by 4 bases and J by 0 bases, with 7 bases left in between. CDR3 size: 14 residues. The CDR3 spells CASSYKSSYNEQFF. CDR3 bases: TGTGCCAGCAGCTACAAAAGCTCCTACAATGAGCAGTTCTTC.

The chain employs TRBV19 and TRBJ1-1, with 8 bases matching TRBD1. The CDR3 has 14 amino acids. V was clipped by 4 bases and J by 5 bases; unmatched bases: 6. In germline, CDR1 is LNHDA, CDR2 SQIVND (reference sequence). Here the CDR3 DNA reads TGTGCCAGTAGTAGAGGACAGGGAAGGACTGAAGCTTTCTTT. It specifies CASSRGQGRTEAFF.

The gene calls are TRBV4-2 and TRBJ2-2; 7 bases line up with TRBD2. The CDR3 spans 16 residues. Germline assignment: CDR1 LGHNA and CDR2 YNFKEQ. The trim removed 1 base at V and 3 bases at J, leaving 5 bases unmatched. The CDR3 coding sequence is TGTGCCAGCAGCCAAGGGGAGCTAGCGGACACCGGGGAGCTGTTTTTT. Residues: CASSQGELADTGELFF.

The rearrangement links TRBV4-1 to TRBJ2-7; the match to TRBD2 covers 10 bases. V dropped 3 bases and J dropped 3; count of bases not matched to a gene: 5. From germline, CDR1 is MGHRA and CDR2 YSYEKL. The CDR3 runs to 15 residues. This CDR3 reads CASSHLLAGDYEQYF. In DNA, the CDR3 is TGCGCCAGCAGCCACCTCCTAGCGGGGGACTACGAGCAGTACTTC.

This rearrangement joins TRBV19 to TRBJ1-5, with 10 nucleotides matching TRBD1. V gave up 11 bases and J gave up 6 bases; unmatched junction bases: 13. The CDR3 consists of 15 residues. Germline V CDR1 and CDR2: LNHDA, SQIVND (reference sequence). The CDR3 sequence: CACDAGQGITQPQHF. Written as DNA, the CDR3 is TGTGCCTGTGACGCGGGACAGGGGATTACTCAGCCCCAGCATTTT.